Listed below are T cell receptor beta chains from one sample, sequenced in a study of beta chain features in type 1 diabetes. The assay was immunoSEQ multiplex PCR, and TCRdb's table has in-frame clones only and misses some. The sample carries a few hundred thousand clones, 8.5% to 10% recorded once. The source material was central memory CD4+ T cells from blood. These receptors were obtained from a young man with type 1 diabetes. Both conserved end residues are part of each CDR3. Fields, in order: D gene, clone size, V gene, J gene, CDR3 DNA, CDR3 protein. The D gene is left open where the match is weak. Expanded clones are given a class, and other clones once, few, many or no size at all.

D: NA
size: NA
V: TRBV29-1
J: TRBJ2-1
DNA: TGCAGCGTTGAAGGGTTGGCTGATGAGCAGTTCTTC
CDR3: CSVEGLADEQFF

D: NA
size: few
V: TRBV6-1
J: TRBJ1-4
DNA: TGTGCCAGCAGCGCCAGGGGTTTGGGTAATGAAAAACTGTTTTTT
CDR3: CASSARGLGNEKLFF

D: NA
size: few
V: TRBV28
J: TRBJ1-4
DNA: TGTGCCAGCAGCCTGTTGGATGAAAAACTGTTTTTT
CDR3: CASSLLDEKLFF

D: NA
size: few
V: TRBV27
J: TRBJ1-1
DNA: TGTGCCAGCAGTTTATTATCCCAGGGTCGGGTCGCTTTCTTT
CDR3: CASSLLSQGRVAFF

D: TRBD1
size: NA
V: TRBV5-6
J: TRBJ2-2
DNA: TGTGCCGTCAATTACAGGGGCGGAACCGGGGAGCTGTTTTTT
CDR3: CAVNYRGGTGELFF

D: NA
size: few
V: TRBV15
J: TRBJ2-7
DNA: TGTGCCACCAGCGGCCGCCTCCCGGGACTCGACTCCTACGAGCAGTACTTC
CDR3: CATSGRLPGLDSYEQYF

D: NA
size: NA
V: TRBV5-4
J: TRBJ2-1
DNA: TGTGCCAGCAGCCCGGTGGGTCAAGAGCAGTTCTTC
CDR3: CASSPVGQEQFF

D: NA
size: few
V: TRBV23-1
J: TRBJ1-5
DNA: TGCGCCAGCAGCCATGACAGCAATCAGCCCCAGCATTTT
CDR3: CASSHDSNQPQHF

D: NA
size: NA
V: TRBV5-4
J: TRBJ2-7
DNA: TGTGCCAGCAGCTTGGGGGGTCGGGACTACGAGCAGTACTTC
CDR3: CASSLGGRDYEQYF

D: NA
size: few
V: TRBV5-4
J: TRBJ1-2
DNA: TGTGCCAGCAGTTACCGCCGGGAGACTGGCACCTTC
CDR3: CASSYRRETGTF

D: NA
size: few
V: TRBV7-8
J: TRBJ2-7
DNA: TGTGCCAGCAGCTTATCTTGGGGGGCCTCCTACGAGCAGTACTTC
CDR3: CASSLSWGASYEQYF

D: TRBD1
size: many
V: TRBV14
J: TRBJ2-7
DNA: TGTGCCAGCAGCCAAGAGCACAGGGGAAGGATCGAGCAGTACTTC
CDR3: CASSQEHRGRIEQYF

D: NA
size: few
V: TRBV11-2
J: TRBJ2-7
DNA: TGTGCCAGCAGCTTGAGCCCGACAGACGGCTACGAGCAGTACTTC
CDR3: CASSLSPTDGYEQYF

D: TRBD1
size: NA
V: TRBV4-3
J: TRBJ2-7
DNA: TGCGCCAGCAGCCAAGGGAGAGACAGGGGGGGATCCTACGAGCAGTACTTC
CDR3: CASSQGRDRGGSYEQYF

D: NA
size: few
V: TRBV28
J: TRBJ1-2
DNA: TGTGCCAGCAGCTGGGGAAGAGGGGACTATGGCTACACCTTC
CDR3: CASSWGRGDYGYTF

D: NA
size: few
V: TRBV6-6
J: TRBJ2-1
DNA: TGTGCCAGCACTCGGCAGAATTACAATGAGCAGTTCTTC
CDR3: CASTRQNYNEQFF

D: NA
size: few
V: TRBV9
J: TRBJ2-1
DNA: TGTGCCAGCAGCGTAAGCCAGTACAATGAGCAGTTCTTC
CDR3: CASSVSQYNEQFF

D: TRBD2
size: NA
V: TRBV5-4
J: TRBJ2-7
DNA: TGTGCCAGCAGCTTGGTCGGACTAGCGGGATCTTACGAGCAGTACTTC
CDR3: CASSLVGLAGSYEQYF

D: TRBD1
size: few
V: TRBV5-1
J: TRBJ1-5
DNA: TGCGCCAGCAGCCCGGGGCAGGGGGCAAGCTCGGGTAGCAATCAGCCCCAGCATTTT
CDR3: CASSPGQGASSGSNQPQHF

D: NA
size: few
V: TRBV6-4
J: TRBJ2-1
DNA: TGTGCCAGCAGTGACTCCTCCGGGATTCCGTTCTTC
CDR3: CASSDSSGIPFF

D: NA
size: few
V: TRBV28
J: TRBJ1-5
DNA: TGTGCCAGCAGCCTAAAGGGCCGGGGAAGGAATCAACCCCAGCATTTT
CDR3: CASSLKGRGRNQPQHF

D: NA
size: NA
V: TRBV18
J: TRBJ1-5
DNA: TGTGCCAGCTCACCGCGGGACGGTAGCAATCAGCCCCAGCATTTT
CDR3: CASSPRDGSNQPQHF

D: NA
size: few
V: TRBV27
J: TRBJ1-2
DNA: TGTGCCAGCAGAACCCTCGGGGCCTATGGCTACACCTTC
CDR3: CASRTLGAYGYTF